The sequence of this T cell receptor beta chain was determined in a study of beta chain features in type 1 diabetes. Study-wide results and caveats: In type 1 diabetes patients, VDJ junctions had fewer insertions; deletions at these junctions were more frequent.

Of note for this clone: No antigen is known for it.

Expressed TCRB transcripts were sequenced after all isolated RNA was converted to cDNA. Using immunoSEQ multiplex PCR, the repertoire was profiled, and TCRdb retains in-frame clones only, with some absent. The table lists about 360,000 clones, around 12% of them singletons. CDR1 is SGHTA, CDR2 FQGTGA, per germline. J lost 7 bases, V lost 4 bases, and 11 bases had no gene match. The CDR3 has 18 residues. Sorted CD4+ subsets: naive, central memory, regulatory, stem cell-like memory (CD45RO/CCR7/CD25/CD127/CD95/CD27 panel). V usage is TRBV7-3 and J usage is TRBJ2-1; 15 nucleotides agree with TRBD2. Input material: naive CD4+ T cells from blood. The TCR sequence derives from a man aged 18-30 years in good health. The CDR3 nucleotides read TGTGCCAGCAGCTGGAACCGTGGACTAGCGGGGGGGATGAATGAGCAGTTCTTC. This encodes CASSWNRGLAGGMNEQFF. Looking up the rest from reference TRBV7-3 and TRBJ2-1 gives the full variable domain: GAGVSQTPSNKVTEKGKYVELRCDPISGHTALYWYRQSLGQGPEFLIYFQGTGAADDSGLPNDRFFAVRPEGSVSTLKIQRTERGDSAVYLCASSWNRGLAGGMNEQFFGPGTRLTVL.